The present entry profiles one T cell receptor beta chain with its context. No antigen is known for it. This sample was included in a study of cytomegalovirus exposure and HLA in healthy donors. V was cut by 1 base and J by 6 bases, with 16 bases left in between. This CDR3 is 15 amino acids long. Germline V CDR1 and CDR2: MGHRA, YSYEKL. General study findings and limits: High specificity and sensitivity for cytomegalovirus status were reported for the classifier. Excluded: some indistinguishable V segments such as TRBV6-2 and TRBV6-3.

PCR amplification relied on 60 Vbeta primers (plus 13 Jbeta primers). Original analysis: A follow-up analysis tallied some 80 million unique TCR beta chains, about 10 million shared. The assay was immunoSEQ multiplex PCR, and TCRdb's table has in-frame clones only and misses some. V, J and clone size were drawn from that table, and D and trimming were deduced from the DNA. Here the sample spans about 110,000 clones, around 80% being singletons. The rearrangement joins TRBV4-1 to TRBJ2-7, with D perhaps TRBD1 (7 bases). The sequenced material came from PBMCs. The receptor was isolated from a man aged 25-40 years in good health and CMV-seropositive. DNA for the CDR3: TGCGCCAGCAGCCAAGCTCCGACAGGGCGGGGCGAGCAGTACTTC. It is translated as CASSQAPTGRGEQYF.